Below are 14 T cell receptor beta chains sequenced from a single sample in a study of T cell responses to AZD1222 COVID-19 vaccine. Sequencing used immunoSEQ multiplex PCR; TCRdb keeps in-frame clones, though not all of them. The sample consists of roughly 150,000 clones, over 75% of them appearing once. Here the sequenced sample was peripheral blood, taken on day 0 of AZD1222 vaccination. All receptors derive from an adult in good health.

The chain is built from TRBV6-5 and TRBJ2-7; 8 nucleotides agree with TRBD1. V was clipped by 7 bases and J by 2 bases; unmatched bases: 7. The CDR3 totals 14 residues. Germline V lookup: CDR1 MNHEY, CDR2 SVGAGI. The chain's CDR3 is CASTQGTGTYEQYF. The CDR3 DNA reads TGTGCCAGCACACAAGGGACAGGCACCTACGAGCAGTACTTC.

The chain has TRBV5-6 and TRBJ2-5, with 7 positions matching TRBD1. This CDR3 has 15 amino acids. Trimming removed 0 bases from V and 1 base from J; junction bases left unmatched: 3. Germline V lookup: CDR1 SGHDT, CDR2 YYEEEE. CDR3 loop: CASSLAGQIQETQYF. CDR3 DNA: TGTGCCAGCAGCTTGGCGGGACAGATCCAAGAGACCCAGTACTTC.

The chain recombines TRBV9 with TRBJ1-6; D is uncertain. The germline CDR1 and CDR2 sequences are SGDLS and YYNGEE. Trimming removed 2 bases at V and 9 bases at J, with 9 bases between. The CDR3 is made up of 13 amino acids. The CDR3 loop reads CASSVEEISPLHF. The DNA of the CDR3 is TGTGCCAGCAGCGTGGAGGAAATTTCACCCCTCCACTTT.

The rearrangement joins TRBV25-1 to TRBJ2-5; tentatively, D is TRBD1 or TRBD2 (6 bases each). V was trimmed by 3 bases and J by 2 bases, leaving 13 bases between them. In germline, CDR1 is MGHDK, CDR2 SYGVNS. The CDR3 runs to 15 residues. The CDR3 DNA sequence: TGTGCCAGCAGTGAGGACAGCGGGCCACAAGAGACCCAGTACTTC. It encodes CASSEDSGPQETQYF. Full variable domain (missing parts from reference TRBV25-1 and TRBJ2-5): EADIYQTPRYLVIGTGKKITLECSQTMGHDKMYWYQQDPGMELHLIHYSYGVNSTEKGDLSSESTVSRIRTEHFPLTLESARPSHTSQYLCASSEDSGPQETQYFGPGTRLLVL.

The chain has TRBV4-1 and TRBJ2-5, with 9 bases that match TRBD2. The junction had 8 bases not matched to a gene; V was cut back by 4 bases and J by 2 bases. Germline V CDR1 and CDR2: MGHRA, YSYEKL. The CDR3 has 16 amino acids. The CDR3 coding sequence is TGCGCCAGCAGCCGCGATAGCGGGGGTTTTCAAGAGACCCAGTACTTC. Its translation is CASSRDSGGFQETQYF.

The chain uses TRBV14 and TRBJ1-4; D perhaps matches TRBD1 (5 bases). Trimming removed 2 bases at V and 7 bases at J, with 29 bases between. This CDR3 has 20 residues. In germline, CDR1 is SGHDN, CDR2 FVKESK. CDR3 region: CASSQRLLSRVHETGEKLFF. CDR3 in DNA: TGTGCCAGCAGCCAAAGGCTACTATCCAGGGTACATGAAACGGGTGAAAAACTGTTTTTT.

The rearrangement links TRBV12-3 or TRBV12-4 to TRBJ1-1; D uncertain. The CDR3 extends over 12 amino acids. V lost 1 base, J lost 7 bases, and 7 bases lay in between. CDR3 amino acids: CASSLGVNEAFF. As DNA, the CDR3 is TGTGCCAGCAGTTTAGGTGTGAATGAAGCTTTCTTT.

CDR3 nucleotide sequence: TGCGCCAGCAGATCAGGGACAGGGGTCGCTGAAGCTTTCTTT. This encodes CASRSGTGVAEAFF. The chain carries TRBV5-1 and TRBJ1-1, with 10 bases lining up with TRBD1. The germline V gene has CDR1 SGHRS and CDR2 YFSETQ. The CDR3 loop spans 14 amino acids. The V gene end was trimmed by 5 bases and the J gene end by 6 bases; junction bases not matched to a gene: 7.

V is TRBV25-1 and J is TRBJ2-3, with 7 nucleotides matching TRBD2. Germline lookup yields CDR1 MGHDK and CDR2 SYGVNS. V trimming: 1 base; J trimming: 2 bases; junction bases outside the gene matches: 9. There are 17 residues in the CDR3. For the CDR3, the DNA is TGTGCCAGCAGTGAATGGGGAGGGAGGGCCCTCACAGATACGCAGTATTTT. This sequence encodes CASSEWGGRALTDTQYF.

This chain uses TRBV6-2 or TRBV6-3 with TRBJ2-6, with 9 bases matching TRBD1. This CDR3 contains 18 residues. V shed 0 bases, J shed 3 bases, and the junction held 6 bases outside the gene matches. The germline V gene encodes CDR1 MNHEY and CDR2 SVGEGT. The CDR3 DNA reads TGTGCCAGCAGTTACTCGTGGGACAGGGTGTATGGGGCCAACGTCCTGACTTTC. It specifies CASSYSWDRVYGANVLTF.

This clone was seen more than once but under ten times. The chain is built from TRBV30 and TRBJ1-2; maybe TRBD1 (5 bases). Germline V CDR1 and CDR2: GTSNPN, SVGIG (reference sequence). The CDR3 spans 11 residues. V shed 0 bases and J shed 6 bases, with 5 bases lying between them. The CDR3 region is CAWSVGDGYTF. CDR3 in DNA: TGTGCCTGGAGTGTAGGGGATGGCTACACCTTC.

This clone was recorded once. This rearrangement joins TRBV7-2 to TRBJ1-1, with D unclear. V was cut by 5 bases and J by 0 bases, with 7 bases left in between. This CDR3 has 13 amino acids. The V gene's germline CDR1 is SGHTA and CDR2 FQGNSA. This chain's CDR3 is CASSQRLNTEAFF. In DNA form, the CDR3 reads TGTGCCAGCAGCCAGAGACTGAACACTGAAGCTTTCTTT.

Only a few counts were recorded for this clone. The V and J genes are TRBV9 and TRBJ2-1; the match to TRBD2 covers 12 bases. J lost 8 bases, V lost 0 bases, and 12 bases had no gene match. CDR3 size: 18 residues. The germline V gene encodes CDR1 SGDLS and CDR2 YYNGEE. CDR3: CASSVAGFASGGADEQFF. In DNA form, the CDR3 reads TGTGCCAGCAGCGTAGCCGGATTTGCTAGCGGGGGGGCTGATGAGCAGTTCTTC.

This chain joins TRBV12-5 and TRBJ2-3; 8 bases align to TRBD1. Germline CDR1 LGHNT, CDR2 FRNRAP. The ends lost 7 bases at V and 2 bases at J; junction bases unmatched: 8. The CDR3 extends over 15 amino acids. This CDR3 reads CASDPGTGPTDTQYF. Here the CDR3 DNA reads TGTGCTAGTGATCCCGGGACAGGACCCACAGATACGCAGTATTTT. Complete variable domain (other parts from reference TRBV12-5 and TRBJ2-3): DARVTQTPRHKVTEMGQEVTMRCQPILGHNTVFWYRQTMMQGLELLAYFRNRAPLDDSGMPKDRFSAEMPDATLATLKIQPSEPRDSAVYFCASDPGTGPTDTQYFGPGTRLTVL.